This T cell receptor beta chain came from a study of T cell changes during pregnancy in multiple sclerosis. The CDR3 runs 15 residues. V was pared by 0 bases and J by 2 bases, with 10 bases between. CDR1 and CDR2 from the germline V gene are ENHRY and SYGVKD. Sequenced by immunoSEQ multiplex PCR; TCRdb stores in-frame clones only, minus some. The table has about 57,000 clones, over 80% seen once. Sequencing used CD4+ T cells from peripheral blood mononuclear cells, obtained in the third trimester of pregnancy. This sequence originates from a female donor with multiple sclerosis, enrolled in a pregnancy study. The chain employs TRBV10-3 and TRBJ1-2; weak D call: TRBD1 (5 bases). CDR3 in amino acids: CAISESAQGNYGYTF. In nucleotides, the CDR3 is TGTGCCATCAGTGAGTCAGCCCAGGGAAACTATGGCTACACCTTC.